This TCR beta chain appears in the sequencing data of a study of blood T cell repertoires in COVID-19. Study in general: Specimens from acute and convalescent COVID-19 originated in the United States, Italy and Spain. T cells, B-cell-depleted T cells, or PBMCs provided the cDNA or gDNA that served as material.

Looked up from germline, CDR1 is SQVTM and CDR2 is ANQGSEA. V lost 7 bases and J 3 bases, leaving 13 bases between the germline ends. CDR3 length: 13 residues. This clone occurred a few times. Clones were read by immunoSEQ multiplex PCR, and TCRdb kept only the in-frame ones, dropping some. The data hold about 92,000 clones, with about 85% observed a single time. The chain is built from TRBV29-1 and TRBJ1-3, with TRBD1 as a possible D gene (6 bases). The receptor's source is a human donor in a cohort sampled during active COVID-19. The specimen sequenced was peripheral blood. CDR3 DNA: TGCAGCGCTACAAGGACAGTTGGAAACACCATATATTTT. This gives the protein CSATRTVGNTIYF.